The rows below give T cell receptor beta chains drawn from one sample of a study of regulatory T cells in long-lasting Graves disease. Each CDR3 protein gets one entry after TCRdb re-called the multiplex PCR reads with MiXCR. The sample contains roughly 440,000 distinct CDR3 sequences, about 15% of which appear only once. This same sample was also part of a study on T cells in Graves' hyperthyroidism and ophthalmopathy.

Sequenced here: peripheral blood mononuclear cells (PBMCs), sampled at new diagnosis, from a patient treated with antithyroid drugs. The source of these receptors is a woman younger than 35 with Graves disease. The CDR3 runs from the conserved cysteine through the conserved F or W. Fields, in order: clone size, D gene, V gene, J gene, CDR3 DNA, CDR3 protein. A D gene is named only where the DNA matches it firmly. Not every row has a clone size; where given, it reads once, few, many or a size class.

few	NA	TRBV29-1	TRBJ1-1	TGCAGCGCCGTGACAGACCCCTACACTGAAGCTTTCTTT	CSAVTDPYTEAFF
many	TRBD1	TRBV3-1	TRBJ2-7	TGTGCCAGCAGCCAAGGCCACGGGACAGGGGTACACGAGCAGTACTTC	CASSQGHGTGVHEQYF
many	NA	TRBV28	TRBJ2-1	TGTGCCAGCACCGTGGGAACTAATGAGCAGTTCTTC	CASTVGTNEQFF
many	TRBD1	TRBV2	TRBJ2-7	TGTGCCAGCAGTGAACCACCGGGACAGGGGAGATACGAGCAGTACTTC	CASSEPPGQGRYEQYF
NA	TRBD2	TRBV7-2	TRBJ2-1	TGTGCCAGCAGAATAGGGACTAGCGGGAGTAATGAGCAGTTCTTC	CASRIGTSGSNEQFF
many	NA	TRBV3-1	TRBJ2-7	TGTGCCAGCAGCCAGCCAGGGACCTACGAGCAGTACTTC	CASSQPGTYEQYF
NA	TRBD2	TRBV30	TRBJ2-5	TGTGCCTGCGACGACCCAATATTGCGGGAGGGCCGAGGGTCCGACACAGAGACCCAGTACTTC	CACDDPILREGRGSDTETQYF
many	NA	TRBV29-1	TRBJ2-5	TGCAGCGTTGGGGGGTACCAAGAGACCCAGTACTTC	CSVGGYQETQYF
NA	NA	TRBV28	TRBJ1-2	TGTGCCAGCAGTTCCTTCTATGGCTACACCTTC	CASSSFYGYTF
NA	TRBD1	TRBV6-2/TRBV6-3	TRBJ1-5	TGTGCCAGCAGTTACCTACCCGGGACAGGGGCCAATCAGCCCCAGCATTTT	CASSYLPGTGANQPQHF
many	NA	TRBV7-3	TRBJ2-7	TGTGCCAGCAGCTTAATGGCTGTTAGCTCCTACGAGCAGTACTTC	CASSLMAVSSYEQYF
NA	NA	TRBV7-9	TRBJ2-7	TGTGCCAGCAGCTTAGCGGGGAAGCGGGCGAGCTCCTTCGAGCAGTACTTC	CASSLAGKRASSFEQYF
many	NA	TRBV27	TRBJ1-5	TGTGCCAGCAGTTCTTTGGGAGGGGTTGATCAGCCCCAGCATTTT	CASSSLGGVDQPQHF
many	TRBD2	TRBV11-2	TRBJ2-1	TGTGCCAGCAGCTTAGAGGCGACTAGCGGCTACAATGAGCAGTTCTTC	CASSLEATSGYNEQFF
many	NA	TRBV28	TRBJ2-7	TGTGCCAGCAGTAAACAGGGATCCTACGAGCAGTACTTC	CASSKQGSYEQYF
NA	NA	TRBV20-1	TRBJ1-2	TGCAGTGCTACCGAAGGGGGTCCAGGTGTGACCTTC	CSATEGGPGVTF
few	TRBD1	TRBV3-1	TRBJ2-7	TGTGCCAGCAGCCAAGCGGGACAGAGTAGCTCCTACGAGCAGTACTTC	CASSQAGQSSSYEQYF
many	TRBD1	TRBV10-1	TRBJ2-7	TGCGCCATCAAAAAGACAGGGCAATACGAGCAGTACTTC	CAIKKTGQYEQYF
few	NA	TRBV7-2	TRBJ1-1	TGTGCCAGCAGCCGGGACGCGAACACTGAAGCTTTCTTT	CASSRDANTEAFF
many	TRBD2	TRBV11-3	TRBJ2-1	TGTGCCAGCAGCGGGAGCGGGAAGGGCTCCTACAATGAGCAGTTCTTC	CASSGSGKGSYNEQFF
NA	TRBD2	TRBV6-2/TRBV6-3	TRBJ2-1	TGTGCCAGCAGGCGGACTAGCGGGAGTGGTAATGAGCAGTTCTTC	CASRRTSGSGNEQFF
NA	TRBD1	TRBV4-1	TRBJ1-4	TGCGCCAGCAGCCATAAGGACAGGGAAAATGAAAAACTGTTTTTT	CASSHKDRENEKLFF
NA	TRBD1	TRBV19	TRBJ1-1	TGTGCCAGTAGTATAGTGACCCAACAGGGGTCGACTGAAGCTTTCTTT	CASSIVTQQGSTEAFF
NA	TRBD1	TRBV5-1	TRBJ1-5	TGCGCCAGCAGCTTGGACAGGGGAATAGGACAGCCCCAGCATTTT	CASSLDRGIGQPQHF